What follows is one T cell receptor beta chain and its context. As processed by the authors: Cell counts per sample came from amplifying reference gene primers. This table comes from immunoSEQ multiplex PCR, and its TCRdb copy is limited to in-frame clones, with some not included. D and trimming were read from the DNA, whereas the V and J calls and clone size are those reported in that table. The table includes about 94,000 clones, around 87% detected once. These data belong to a study of blood T cell repertoires in COVID-19. Study summary: Sites across the United States, Italy and Spain contributed samples from acute and convalescent COVID-19. From T cells, B-cell-depleted T cells, or PBMCs came the material, which was cDNA or gDNA.

V shed 1 base and J 8 bases; nucleotides not matched to a gene: 6. The CDR3 extends over 16 amino acids. CDR1 and CDR2 (germline): SEHNR, FQNEAQ (reference sequence). What was sequenced was peripheral blood. The chain has TRBV7-9 and TRBJ2-1; 12 bases map to TRBD2. This sequence originates from a woman aged 80 or older with acute or convalescent COVID-19. CDR3 sequence (DNA): TGTGCCAGCAGCTTAGGGCTAGCGGGAGGGGCAGATGAGCAGTTCTTC. This encodes CASSLGLAGGADEQFF.